This is a list of T cell receptor beta chains from one sample in a study of CD8 T cells in Susac syndrome. In TCRdb, the immunoSEQ multiplex PCR reads were re-called with MiXCR into one record per CDR3 protein. The repertoire has some 200,000 distinct CDR3 sequences, about 95% of them found once; the top ten carry around 0.11%. Sequencing input: CD4+ T cells from PBMCs. The receptor source for this set is a human donor in good health. Each CDR3 is given with its conserved first and last residue. Each record gives: clone size, V gene, D gene, J gene, CDR3 protein, CDR3 DNA. The D gene is left open where the match is weak. Not every row has a clone size; where given, it reads once, few, many or a size class.

NA,TRBV24-1,TRBD1,TRBJ2-2,CATSGRQGNTGELFF,TGTGCCACCAGTGGCAGACAGGGCAACACCGGGGAGCTGTTTTTT
NA,TRBV12-5,NA,TRBJ2-2,CASGIAGELFF,TGTGCTAGTGGGATAGCCGGGGAGCTGTTTTTT
NA,TRBV4-3,TRBD1,TRBJ1-2,CASSRGSGTGVYGYTF,TGCGCCAGCAGCCGAGGCTCCGGGACAGGGGTCTATGGCTACACCTTC
NA,TRBV28,NA,TRBJ2-1,CASSLGRFYNEQFF,TGTGCCAGCAGTTTGGGCAGATTCTACAATGAGCAGTTCTTC
NA,TRBV6-5,TRBD1,TRBJ1-2,CASSYFGQGKGNGYTF,TGTGCCAGCAGTTACTTTGGACAGGGGAAGGGAAATGGCTACACCTTC
NA,TRBV4-1,TRBD2,TRBJ2-1,CASSQDSSGRRHEQFF,TGCGCCAGCAGCCAAGATTCTAGCGGGAGGAGGCATGAGCAGTTCTTC
once,TRBV28,NA,TRBJ1-5,CASQYPGHSNQPQHF,TGTGCCAGCCAATATCCGGGACACTCTAATCAGCCCCAGCATTTT
NA,TRBV30,NA,TRBJ2-7,CAWSSQGREQYF,TGTGCCTGGAGCTCGCAGGGCCGCGAGCAGTACTTC
once,TRBV25-1,TRBD1,TRBJ2-7,CASSQGQGRYEQYF,TGTGCCAGCAGCCAAGGACAGGGTCGGTACGAGCAGTACTTC
NA,TRBV7-2,NA,TRBJ2-7,CASSLFGRVDDEQYF,TGTGCCAGCAGCTTATTTGGCAGGGTCGACGACGAGCAGTACTTC
NA,TRBV29-1,NA,TRBJ2-5,CSVVNGEETQYF,TGCAGCGTTGTCAATGGAGAAGAGACCCAGTACTTC
NA,TRBV14,NA,TRBJ1-2,CASSQAQGWYGYTF,TGTGCCAGCAGCCAAGCGCAGGGCTGGTATGGCTACACCTTC
NA,TRBV19,TRBD1,TRBJ2-3,CASSSPDRADTQYF,TGTGCCAGTAGTAGCCCGGACAGGGCAGATACGCAGTATTTT
once,TRBV7-3,NA,TRBJ2-6,CASSTGPGSGANVLTF,TGTGCCAGCAGCACCGGACCCGGCTCTGGGGCCAACGTCCTGACTTTC
NA,TRBV28,NA,TRBJ1-2,CASSGMGRHYGYTF,TGTGCCAGCAGTGGGATGGGGCGGCACTATGGCTACACCTTC
few,TRBV18,NA,TRBJ2-5,CASSPGRETQYF,TGTGCCAGCTCACCTGGGAGAGAGACCCAGTACTTC
NA,TRBV25-1,NA,TRBJ1-1,CASSESQENTEAFF,TGTGCCAGCAGTGAATCCCAGGAGAACACTGAAGCTTTCTTT
NA,TRBV15,NA,TRBJ2-5,CATSRNRGGQETQYF,TGTGCCACCAGCAGAAATCGAGGGGGCCAAGAGACCCAGTACTTC
once,TRBV20-1,NA,TRBJ1-4,CSASEMGQADEKLFF,TGCAGTGCTAGTGAGATGGGCCAAGCGGATGAAAAACTGTTTTTT
NA,TRBV28,TRBD1,TRBJ2-5,CASSPTTGAETQYF,TGTGCCAGCAGTCCAACGACAGGGGCAGAGACCCAGTACTTC
once,TRBV20-1,NA,TRBJ2-7,CSAGGRLDTYEQYF,TGCAGTGCTGGGGGGCGGCTTGACACCTACGAGCAGTACTTC
NA,TRBV18,NA,TRBJ2-3,CASSRASGYTDTQYF,TGTGCCAGCTCCCGTGCGAGCGGCTACACAGATACGCAGTATTTT
NA,TRBV20-1,NA,TRBJ2-5,CSATRVPPETQYF,TGCAGTGCTACCCGGGTCCCCCCCGAGACCCAGTACTTC
NA,TRBV20-1,NA,TRBJ2-1,CSATGSYNEQFF,TGCAGTGCTACAGGCTCCTACAATGAGCAGTTCTTC
NA,TRBV30,NA,TRBJ2-7,CAWSNPYEQYF,TGTGCCTGGAGTAATCCCTACGAGCAGTACTTC
few,TRBV7-9,NA,TRBJ1-2,CASSPTTGDYGYTF,TGTGCCAGCAGCCCCACCACGGGCGACTATGGCTACACCTTC
NA,TRBV29-1,NA,TRBJ2-7,CSVVQAYEQYF,TGCAGCGTTGTTCAAGCCTACGAGCAGTACTTC
NA,TRBV20-1,TRBD2,TRBJ2-1,CSARTLGLAGGNEQFF,TGCAGTGCTAGAACCCTGGGACTAGCGGGAGGAAATGAGCAGTTCTTC
NA,TRBV20-1,NA,TRBJ2-3,CSAQPSTSDTQYF,TGCAGTGCGCAGCCCAGTACCTCAGATACGCAGTATTTT
once,TRBV5-1,NA,TRBJ1-2,CASSLAPTNYGYTF,TGCGCCAGCAGCTTGGCCCCTACTAACTATGGCTACACCTTC
NA,TRBV12-3/TRBV12-4,NA,TRBJ2-7,CASSRGIPEGEQYF,TGTGCCAGCAGCCGGGGAATACCCGAGGGGGAGCAGTACTTC
NA,TRBV7-2,TRBD2,TRBJ2-3,CASSLPAGVTDTQYF,TGTGCCAGCAGCTTACCAGCGGGAGTTACAGATACGCAGTATTTT
NA,TRBV29-1,NA,TRBJ2-3,CSAFGDSTDTQYF,TGCAGCGCGTTCGGGGATAGCACAGATACGCAGTATTTT
NA,TRBV29-1,NA,TRBJ1-1,CSVEKWGDTEAFF,TGCAGCGTTGAAAAGTGGGGGGACACTGAAGCTTTCTTT
NA,TRBV20-1,TRBD1,TRBJ1-5,CSAEGTGGTWGNQPQHF,TGCAGTGCTGAAGGGACAGGGGGGACCTGGGGCAATCAGCCCCAGCATTTT
NA,TRBV11-2,NA,TRBJ1-1,CASSGGPNTEAFF,TGTGCCAGCAGCGGCGGTCCGAACACTGAAGCTTTCTTT
NA,TRBV20-1,TRBD2,TRBJ2-1,CSAPGRDYNNEQFF,TGCAGTGCACCGGGCCGGGACTACAACAATGAGCAGTTCTTC